The TCR beta chain described here comes from a study of molecular identifiers for immune sequencing clone quantification. Study-wide findings and caveats: The share of molecules held by clones above 20 RNA copies was over 99% in effector cells and under 1% in naive cells.

Previously published methods and listed TCR primers were used for the bulk TCR libraries. TCRdb ran MiXCR on the PCR reads and lists one entry per CDR3 protein. There are about 53,000 distinct CDR3 sequences in the sample; around 34% occur only once, and 3.5% to 4% lies in the top ten. Source material for naive CD8 libraries was about 19,000 to 1,000,000 sorted cells, with 10%, 30% or 50% RNA. Sorting isolated naive CD8 T cells as CD8+CD4-CCR7+CD45RA+ events. Germline V gene lookup returns CDR1 KGHDR and CDR2 SFDVKD. V lost 7 bases to trimming and J lost 2 bases; unmatched junction nucleotides: 4. The CDR3 length is 15 residues. This clonotype was seen more than once but under ten times. What it binds is unknown.

The source of this sequence is a human donor in good health. Some libraries in this study had Jurkat cell RNA spiked in. The sequenced material came from naive CD8+ T cells from blood, with Jurkat cell RNA spiked in. The subset is: FACS-sorted CD8+CD4-CCR7+CD45RA+ naive T cells. The chain couples TRBV24-1 to TRBJ2-2; the match to TRBD2 covers 9 bases. CDR3 region: CATSMTSGNTGELFF. As DNA, the CDR3 is TGTGCCACCAGCATGACTAGCGGAAACACCGGGGAGCTGTTTTTT.